Here is one T cell receptor beta chain with its context. Original analysis: By means of reference gene primer amplification, nucleated cell counts were estimated. Only in-frame clones appear in the TCRdb table, and some are missing; sequencing was by immunoSEQ multiplex PCR. V, J and clone size are taken as reported in that table, and D and trimming were inferred from the DNA itself. This table holds roughly 220,000 clones, over 75% found once. This entry comes from a study of blood T cell repertoires in COVID-19. The CDR3 runs to 15 residues. V shed 0 bases and J shed 7 bases, with 11 bases lying between them. Per germline, CDR1 SGDLS and CDR2 YYNGEE.

The genes are TRBV9 and TRBJ1-6; D is unclear. Sequencing input: PBMCs or T cells enriched from blood (not recorded which). This clonotype was obtained from a man aged 25-45 years with acute COVID-19. CDR3 DNA: TGTGCCAGCAGCGTAGATGCGGGCTGGAATTCACCCCTCCACTTT. Encoded protein: CASSVDAGWNSPLHF.